This TCR beta chain was retrieved from a study of identical twins listed by TCRdb under 2016. Looking at the study overall: TCR alpha and beta repertoires from monozygotic twins, unrelated adults of various ages and cord blood were deep-sequenced to test whether fetal clonotypes persist. To rule out contamination, the twin experiments were replicated at different times with different library preparation protocols.

All donors were healthy Caucasians. Three pairs of female monozygotic twins, all aged about 18 to 29 years, made up the twin cohort. Miltenyi CD45RO+ enrichment and human naive T-cell isolation kits were used to isolate memory (CD45RO+) and naive T cells from PBMC. Trimming removed 2 bases from V and 5 bases from J, leaving 13 bases between the germline ends. For CDR1 and CDR2, the germline V gene lists SQVTM and ANQGSEA. Inclusive of the bounding cysteine and phenylalanine, the CDR3 is 14 residues long. Just CDR3 DNA is preserved here, 42 bases in frame from base 1. The library was built by means of 5' RACE. TCRdb records Illumina HiSeq 2000 as the sequencer. Template switching added a universal primer binding site, and the final cDNA carried a unique molecular identifier that allowed TCR cDNA molecules to be counted accurately. First-strand cDNA for TCR alpha and beta chains was synthesized from specific primers in the conserved constant-segment region. Each cDNA library was double barcoded, with a SMART-Mk sample barcode plus Illumina barcodes, to control for contamination. TruSeq adapter sequences, together with Illumina sample barcodes, were added in two successive PCR steps. Sequencing of the TCR alpha and beta cDNA libraries was done on the Illumina HiSeq platform using custom primers. Processing in the source paper ran as follows. MiGEC processed the raw reads to extract unique molecular identifiers, while MiXCR was used to determine the CDR3 positions. For each individual, recombination models were inferred using an EM algorithm with the repgenHMM and IGoR tools. The tcR package in R was used for shared clonotype analysis, with sharing normalized by the product of cloneset sizes. To study raw recombination without the effects of thymic and clonal selection, out-of-frame nonproductive sequences were analyzed. Using fastp at Q25 and MiXCR, TCRdb reprocessed the public reads and kept productive beta chains. Rows are unified per CDR3 protein, each entry keeping the most common DNA and genes. These V and J calls rely on TCRdb rather than the paper's analysis. The sample table shows about 260,000 distinct CDR3 sequences, and about 7% are seen once. Approximately 3.7% of the sample rests with the top ten.

A remark on this clonotype: Its antigen specificity is not known. No much larger clonotype is one base removed from it; base qualities were not supplied.

Overall study results and their limits: Because the same donors could not be followed over many years, the conclusions relied on cross-sectional statistical analysis. In beta out-of-frame sequences, excess twin sharing was weaker, because having fewer shared sequences lowered the signal-to-noise ratio. Zero-insertion analyses could be partly confounded by invariant T cells such as MAIT and iNKT, although diverse VJ usage argued against such confounding for most clonotypes. Out-of-frame TCR alpha sequences shared between twins showed an excess of low generation-probability sequences compared with coincidental sharing between unrelated individuals. In monozygotic twins, recombination models systematically underestimated out-of-frame TCR alpha sharing, but the models matched the sharing seen between unrelated individuals. Fewer insertions were carried by abundant cord blood beta clonotypes; a weaker similar trend was observed in young adult naive repertoires, while no such trend was observed in memory repertoires.

Another study also made use of these data, one on yellow fever vaccine responses in identical twins. From the second report: The authors reported that the T cell response to vaccination in identical twins appeared partly convergent and partly personalized. Focusing on identical twins, the study followed the T cell clones that responded to the vaccine, and did so with precision.

The chain is assembled from TRBV29-1 and TRBJ2-1; 6 matching bases give a weak D call of TRBD2. The TCR was taken from a woman under 30 in good health. Source material: memory (CD45RO+) T cells sorted from blood. The cell subset or site label on this specimen signifies: CD45RO+ enriched T cells. The DNA sequence is as follows: TGCAGCGTTGAATCGGGGGACGGAGACAATGAGCAGTTCTTC. This yields the protein CSVESGDGDNEQFF.